The sample holds a few counts of the clone carrying this TCR beta chain. Vbeta (60) and Jbeta (13) primers were used in the PCR. The repertoire was sequenced with immunoSEQ multiplex PCR; TCRdb's copy has only in-frame clones and lacks some. The data hold 80,000 to 100,000 clones, with more than 65% observed a single time. V was clipped by 2 bases and J by 1 base, with 6 bases between them. This CDR3 is 13 amino acids long. The V gene's germline CDR1 is SGHNT and CDR2 YENEEA. This record comes from a study of cytomegalovirus exposure and HLA in healthy donors. The material sequenced was PBMCs. This TCR derives from a human donor in good health. The chain combines TRBV11-3 with TRBJ2-7, with a weak D call TRBD2 (5 bases). CDR3 region: CASSLTSSYEQYF. As DNA, the CDR3 is TGTGCCAGCAGCTTAACTAGTTCCTACGAGCAGTACTTC.